This TCR beta chain was obtained from a study of T cell responses to AZD1222 COVID-19 vaccine. At the level of the study: Investigators merged groups given second doses at roughly 4 or roughly 12 weeks. Study-wide findings and caveats: A mostly white British donor set with more females was recruited, and clonal diversity was possibly underestimated. In all cases, repertoires were sampled only after the peak T cell response. Within unmutated variant regions lay the reported targets of nearly half of spike-specific TCRs.

Using immunoSEQ multiplex PCR, the repertoire was profiled, and TCRdb retains in-frame clones only, with some absent. The table lists approximately 130,000 clones, around 90% of them singletons. On this clone: Its antigen is unknown.

The V end was cut by 9 bases, the J end by 8 bases, with 17 bases between. CDR1 and CDR2 (germline): LNHDA, SQIVND (reference sequence). This CDR3 has 13 amino acids. The material was peripheral blood, obtained on day 0 of AZD1222 vaccination. The TCR was taken from an adult in good health. The rearrangement uses TRBV19 and TRBJ1-5; D is ambiguous. CDR3 sequence reads: CASIGGSREPQHF. The DNA of the CDR3 is TGTGCCAGCATCGGAGGGTCCCGGGAGCCCCAGCATTTT.